These 32 T cell receptor beta chains share one sample of origin, sequenced in a study of T-cell reconstitution after alpha-beta-depleted transplantation in children. Unique molecular identifiers tagged the TCRbeta library. MiXCR was run by TCRdb on the PCR reads, yielding one entry per CDR3 protein. Among 150,000 to 250,000 distinct CDR3 sequences listed, approximately 6% were seen once. The sequencing here drew on PBMCs, taken before TCRalphabeta/CD19-depleted stem cell transplant. These receptors originate from a girl in the first two years of life with combined immunodeficiency, due to receive a stem cell transplant.

This clonotype was counted at least ten times. The chain has TRBV7-8 and TRBJ2-7; D may be TRBD1 or TRBD2 (5 bases each). Germline CDR1 SGHVS, CDR2 FQNEAQ. Trimming left V 5 bases short and J 7 bases short, with 27 bases between. The CDR3 covers 17 residues. CDR3 in amino acids: CASSTPLRGRHPWEQYF. The CDR3 nucleotides are TGTGCCAGCAGCACCCCCTTAAGGGGACGACATCCGTGGGAGCAGTACTTC.

The rearrangement links TRBV24-1 to TRBJ2-1, with D possibly being TRBD2 (6 bases). Germline assignment: CDR1 KGHDR and CDR2 SFDVKD. The CDR3 is made up of 14 amino acids. V was cut by 2 bases and J by 7 bases, with 11 bases left in between. The CDR3 loop is CATSDYTGLNEQFF. Here the CDR3 DNA reads TGTGCCACCAGTGATTATACGGGACTGAATGAGCAGTTCTTC.

This clonotype came up many times. The V call is TRBV7-2, the J call TRBJ2-7, with D maybe TRBD1 (5 bases). The germline V gene has CDR1 SGHTA and CDR2 FQGNSA. The CDR3 is made up of 12 amino acids. Trimming pared 4 bases from V and 3 bases from J, leaving 7 bases between. CDR3 DNA: TGTGCCAGCAGCTATACAGGCTACGAGCAGTACTTC. Translation gives CASSYTGYEQYF.

This clonotype was seen many times. The chain links TRBV7-9 to TRBJ2-3, with D unresolved. The germline CDR1 and CDR2 sequences are SEHNR and FQNEAQ (reference sequence). V shed 8 bases and J shed 15 bases, with 12 bases lying between them. The CDR3 loop spans 9 amino acids. The CDR3 spells CASPSRNYF. CDR3 nucleotide sequence: TGTGCCAGCCCCTCACGGAATTATTTT.

This clonotype was picked up many times. The chain has TRBV28 and TRBJ2-2; the D is unclear. This CDR3 comprises 13 residues. The V gene's germline CDR1 is MDHEN and CDR2 SYDVKM. V gave up 2 bases and J gave up 5 bases, with 6 bases separating them. CDR3 residues: CASSLRWTGELFF. In DNA, the CDR3 is TGTGCCAGCAGTTTACGGTGGACCGGGGAGCTGTTTTTT.

This clonotype was detected many times. CDR3 residues: CASTRAGQDNNEQFF. CDR3 coding DNA: TGTGCCAGCACGAGAGCGGGTCAAGATAACAATGAGCAGTTCTTC. V gene TRBV2 combines with J gene TRBJ2-1, with a tentative D call TRBD2 (6 bases). The CDR3 spans 15 residues. CDR1 SNHLY and CDR2 FYNNEI come from the germline V gene. Trimming took off 7 bases at V and 5 bases at J, with 18 bases between the two ends. Full variable domain (remainder filled in from reference TRBV2 and TRBJ2-1): EPEVTQTPSHQVTQMGQEVILRCVPISNHLYFYWYRQILGQKVEFLVSFYNNEISEKSEIFDDQFSVERPDGSNFTLKIRSTKLEDSAMYFCASTRAGQDNNEQFFGPGTRLTVL.

In this sample, this clonotype turned up many times. This chain joins TRBV20-1 and TRBJ2-2; D uncertain. Germline lookup yields CDR1 DFQATT and CDR2 SNEGSKA (reference sequence). The CDR3 spans 13 residues. Trimming removed 1 base from V and 0 bases from J, with 3 bases in between. CDR3 nucleotide sequence: TGCAGTGCTAGAGTCGCGAACACCGGGGAGCTGTTTTTT. This codes for CSARVANTGELFF.

This clonotype was observed many times. The chain combines TRBV20-1 with TRBJ2-5, with D possibly TRBD2 on 6 matching bases. V was cut by 6 bases and J by 4 bases, with 18 bases left in between. The CDR3 contains 14 residues. Germline V gives CDR1 DFQATT, CDR2 SNEGSKA (reference sequence). The CDR3 loop reads CSAPGPAGVETQYF. The DNA for the CDR3 is TGCAGTGCCCCGGGGCCAGCGGGTGTAGAGACCCAGTACTTC.

The J gene is TRBJ1-2, the V gene TRBV20-1; 7 bases are shared with TRBD1. This CDR3 has 15 amino acids. J lost 4 bases, V lost 1 base, and 9 bases had no gene match. The V gene's germline CDR1 is DFQATT and CDR2 SNEGSKA (reference sequence). CDR3 amino acids: CSARAFQGEVYGYTF. DNA of the CDR3: TGCAGTGCTAGAGCCTTTCAGGGGGAGGTCTATGGCTACACCTTC.

There are many counts of this clonotype. This chain uses TRBV14 with TRBJ2-1; D is unresolved. Germline loops: CDR1 SGHDN, CDR2 FVKESK. Trimming pared 5 bases from V and 11 bases from J, leaving 10 bases between. The CDR3 is made up of 11 amino acids. CDR3 sequence: CASSAWGQQFF. The DNA for the CDR3 is TGTGCCAGCAGCGCCTGGGGTCAGCAGTTCTTC.

This clonotype was seen at least ten times. V usage is TRBV28 and J usage is TRBJ2-1; D uncertain. CDR1 MDHEN and CDR2 SYDVKM come from the germline V gene. This CDR3 comprises 14 residues. Trimming cost V 6 bases and J 0 bases, with 9 bases left between them. The CDR3 sequence is CASSSINSYNEQFF. CDR3 in DNA: TGTGCCAGCAGCTCCATAAACTCCTACAATGAGCAGTTCTTC.

In this sample, this clonotype turned up many times. The J gene is TRBJ1-3, the V gene TRBV2; 7 bases agree with TRBD1. The CDR3 has 14 amino acids. V shed 8 bases, J shed 0 bases, and the junction held 4 bases outside the gene matches. CDR1 and CDR2 from the germline V gene are SNHLY and FYNNEI. In DNA, the CDR3 is TGTGCCAGCCCCGACAGGGACTCTGGAAACACCATATATTTT. Amino acid sequence: CASPDRDSGNTIYF.

This clonotype was observed at least ten times. This chain uses TRBV4-2 with TRBJ1-1; 12 bases line up with TRBD1. This CDR3 has 17 amino acids. The V and J ends lost 3 bases and 6 bases, in that order; junction bases with no gene match: 11. Germline V CDR1 and CDR2: LGHNA, YNFKEQ. Here the CDR3 reads CASSQVGQGARSAEAFF. Here the CDR3 DNA reads TGTGCCAGCAGCCAGGTGGGACAGGGGGCGCGCTCCGCTGAAGCTTTCTTT.

This clonotype was counted at least ten times. The rearrangement joins TRBV29-1 to TRBJ2-7; maybe TRBD1 (6 bases). With 0 bases removed from V and 5 bases from J, the gap between germline ends came to 17 bases. The V gene's germline CDR1 is SQVTM and CDR2 ANQGSEA. There are 15 residues in the CDR3. The CDR3 nucleotides read TGCAGCGTTGAAGACGCTCAGGGGAAAAGCCACGAGCAGTACTTC. Protein sequence: CSVEDAQGKSHEQYF.

This clonotype was seen ten or more times. The chain links TRBV4-3 to TRBJ2-1, with TRBD2 identical over 11 bases. The germline CDR1 and CDR2 sequences are LGHNA and YSLEER. The J segment lost 5 bases and the V segment lost 0 bases, leaving 9 bases of the junction unmatched. The CDR3 has 18 amino acids. CDR3 sequence: CASSQDNSGLAGHNEQFF. The DNA for the CDR3 is TGCGCCAGCAGCCAAGATAATTCCGGACTAGCGGGTCACAATGAGCAGTTCTTC.

This clonotype occurred many times. This rearrangement joins TRBV16 to TRBJ2-1, with TRBD2 matching 9 bases. V lost 4 bases, J lost 1 base, and 8 bases stayed unmatched. The CDR3 consists of 17 residues. Germline V gene sequence: CDR1 KGHSY, CDR2 FQNENV. The CDR3 sequence: CASSPPSGARSYNEQFF. The CDR3 DNA reads TGTGCCAGCAGCCCCCCTAGCGGGGCCAGGTCCTACAATGAGCAGTTCTTC.

This clonotype came up many times. The rearrangement links TRBV27 to TRBJ2-7; unclear D gene. The ends were cut back, 2 bases at V and 0 bases at J, with 11 bases in the middle. The CDR3 is 15 amino acids. From germline, CDR1 is MNHEY and CDR2 SMNVEV (reference sequence). CDR3 in amino acids: CASSLMAFSSYEQYF. CDR3 coding DNA: TGTGCCAGCAGTTTAATGGCTTTCAGCTCCTACGAGCAGTACTTC.

This clonotype was recorded many times. The V gene is TRBV20-1, the J gene TRBJ2-7; D ambiguous. Trimming took off 0 bases at V and 3 bases at J, with 15 bases between the two ends. Germline CDR1 DFQATT, CDR2 SNEGSKA (reference sequence). This CDR3 has 15 residues. The CDR3 DNA sequence: TGCAGTGCTAGAGATCATAGACTCCCGGGCTACGAGCAGTACTTC. Its translation is CSARDHRLPGYEQYF.

The sample holds many counts of this clonotype. The rearrangement links TRBV7-2 to TRBJ2-3; D is perhaps TRBD1 or TRBD2 (5 bases each). Trimming removed 1 base from V and 5 bases from J, with 7 bases in between. Germline CDR1 reads SGHTA; CDR2 reads FQGNSA. This CDR3 spans 13 amino acids. The CDR3 protein is CASSLGGKDTQYF. CDR3 nucleotide sequence: TGTGCCAGCAGCTTAGGGGGGAAAGATACGCAGTATTTT.

The table lists this clonotype with many counts. V gene TRBV5-1 combines with J gene TRBJ2-3; unclear D gene. The CDR3 has 15 residues. The germline V gene encodes CDR1 SGHRS and CDR2 YFSETQ. V was pared by 4 bases and J by 1 base, with 13 bases between. The CDR3 loop is CASSLQTPGTDTQYF. The CDR3, as DNA: TGCGCCAGCAGCCTCCAAACCCCTGGCACAGATACGCAGTATTTT. The full variable domain, completed using reference TRBV5-1 and TRBJ2-3, is KAGVTQTPRYLIKTRGQQVTLSCSPISGHRSVSWYQQTPGQGLQFLFEYFSETQRNKGNFPGRFSGRQFSNSRSEMNVSTLELGDSALYLCASSLQTPGTDTQYFGPGTRLTVL.

This clonotype appeared many times. J is TRBJ2-1 and V is TRBV6-2 or TRBV6-3; tentative D call: TRBD2 (6 bases). V gave up 2 bases and J gave up 8 bases, with 22 bases separating them. The CDR3 is made up of 17 amino acids. From germline, CDR1 is MNHEY and CDR2 SVGEGT. This CDR3 is CASSYNSASESGDEQFF. In DNA, the CDR3 is TGTGCCAGCAGTTACAATAGTGCTAGCGAGTCGGGTGATGAGCAGTTCTTC.

This clonotype appeared many times. The gene calls are TRBV20-1 and TRBJ2-1; 13 nucleotides agree with TRBD2. Germline-derived CDR1 and CDR2 are DFQATT and SNEGSKA (reference sequence). The CDR3 length is 16 residues. V lost 6 bases, J lost 2 bases, and 7 bases stayed unmatched. In DNA form, the CDR3 reads TGCAGTGCGGGAAAGACTAGCGGGAGGACCTACAATGAGCAGTTCTTC. Protein product: CSAGKTSGRTYNEQFF.

The V gene is TRBV6-1, the J gene TRBJ2-5; 9 bases line up with TRBD1. The CDR3 is 17 amino acids. The junction had 11 bases not matched to a gene; V was cut back by 3 bases and J by 3 bases. Germline values: CDR1 MNHNS, CDR2 SASEGT. The CDR3 sequence is CASSESTGTGWEETQYF. The DNA for the CDR3 is TGTGCCAGCAGTGAGTCAACCGGGACAGGGTGGGAAGAGACCCAGTACTTC.

This clonotype has ten or more counts. The rearrangement links TRBV20-1 to TRBJ1-2; TRBD1 is a possible D gene (6 bases). The CDR3 length is 14 residues. V lost 0 bases, J lost 0 bases, and 8 bases lay in between. Per germline, CDR1 DFQATT and CDR2 SNEGSKA (reference sequence). CDR3 residues: CSAREQGSNYGYTF. The CDR3, as DNA: TGCAGTGCTAGAGAACAGGGATCTAACTATGGCTACACCTTC.

This clonotype was detected many times. V and J are TRBV6-2 or TRBV6-3 and TRBJ1-6; no definite D call. This CDR3 contains 15 residues. From germline, CDR1 is MNHEY and CDR2 SVGEGT. Trimming shortened V by 7 bases and J by 7 bases, and 17 bases separated the two germline ends. CDR3 DNA: TGTGCCAGCAATGGGCCTCCGAAGATAAATTCACCCCTCCACTTT. Protein sequence: CASNGPPKINSPLHF.

This clonotype was seen many times. This chain joins TRBV5-5 and TRBJ2-1; the D is unclear. Germline V lookup: CDR1 SGHKS, CDR2 YYEKEE (reference sequence). V was cut by 1 base and J by 5 bases, with 10 bases left in between. This CDR3 comprises 14 residues. CDR3 region: CASSLYGPNNEQFF. CDR3 nucleotide sequence: TGTGCCAGCAGCTTGTACGGTCCGAACAATGAGCAGTTCTTC.

For this clonotype: A read error may produce the germline difference seen at one junction end. The chain employs TRBV5-1 and TRBJ1-1; the D is unclear. Germline assignment: CDR1 SGHRS and CDR2 YFSETQ. This CDR3 is built from 16 residues. The CDR3 DNA is TGCGCCAGCAGAGTGTTCGTGAGAGGGATGAACACTGAAGCTTTGTTT. It is translated as CASRVFVRGMNTEALF.

This clonotype was observed a few times. The chain couples TRBV20-1 to TRBJ1-2; tentatively, D is TRBD1 (5 bases). The CDR3 totals 14 residues. The germline V gene has CDR1 DFQATT and CDR2 SNEGSKA (reference sequence). V lost 1 base and J 8 bases, leaving 17 bases between the germline ends. DNA for the CDR3: TGCAGTGCTAGAGCTGGGACCCTCATGCGGGGCTACACCTTC. This gives the protein CSARAGTLMRGYTF.

This clonotype was recorded many times. The chain combines TRBV12-5 with TRBJ1-1; D is undetermined. Germline V gene data show CDR1 as LGHNT and CDR2 as FRNRAP. The CDR3 length is 16 residues. V was clipped by 4 bases and J by 6 bases, with 21 bases between them. CDR3 protein: CASGSPFAPEVPEAFF. The DNA for the CDR3 is TGTGCTAGTGGTTCCCCATTCGCCCCGGAGGTACCTGAAGCTTTCTTT.

On this clonotype: A much larger clone lies one base from this, so it may be a read error. This chain connects TRBV20-1 to TRBJ2-1; D may be TRBD2 (6 bases). Germline loops: CDR1 DFQATT, CDR2 SNEGSKA (reference sequence). The CDR3 has 13 residues. The CDR3 region is CSAPEGVADERFF. In DNA form, the CDR3 reads TGCAGTGCTCCGGAGGGAGTCGCGGATGAGCGGTTCTTC.

The table lists this clonotype with many counts. The chain has TRBV3-1 and TRBJ2-1; 10 nucleotides line up with TRBD2. Germline V gene data show CDR1 as LGHDT and CDR2 as YNNKEL (reference sequence). The CDR3 totals 17 residues. The J segment lost 4 bases and the V segment lost 3 bases, leaving 9 bases of the junction unmatched. CDR3 residues: CASSHLPPGLAYNEQFF. In nucleotides, the CDR3 is TGTGCCAGCAGCCATCTACCTCCGGGACTAGCGTACAATGAGCAGTTCTTC.

This clonotype was counted at least ten times. This chain joins TRBV27 and TRBJ2-7; D might be TRBD2 (6 bases). The CDR3 is 13 amino acids. The germline V gene has CDR1 MNHEY and CDR2 SMNVEV (reference sequence). V lost 9 bases and J 2 bases, leaving 14 bases between the germline ends. CDR3 in DNA: TGTGCCAGTTCCGGGACTGGGGCCTACGAGCAGTACTTC. This gives the protein CASSGTGAYEQYF.